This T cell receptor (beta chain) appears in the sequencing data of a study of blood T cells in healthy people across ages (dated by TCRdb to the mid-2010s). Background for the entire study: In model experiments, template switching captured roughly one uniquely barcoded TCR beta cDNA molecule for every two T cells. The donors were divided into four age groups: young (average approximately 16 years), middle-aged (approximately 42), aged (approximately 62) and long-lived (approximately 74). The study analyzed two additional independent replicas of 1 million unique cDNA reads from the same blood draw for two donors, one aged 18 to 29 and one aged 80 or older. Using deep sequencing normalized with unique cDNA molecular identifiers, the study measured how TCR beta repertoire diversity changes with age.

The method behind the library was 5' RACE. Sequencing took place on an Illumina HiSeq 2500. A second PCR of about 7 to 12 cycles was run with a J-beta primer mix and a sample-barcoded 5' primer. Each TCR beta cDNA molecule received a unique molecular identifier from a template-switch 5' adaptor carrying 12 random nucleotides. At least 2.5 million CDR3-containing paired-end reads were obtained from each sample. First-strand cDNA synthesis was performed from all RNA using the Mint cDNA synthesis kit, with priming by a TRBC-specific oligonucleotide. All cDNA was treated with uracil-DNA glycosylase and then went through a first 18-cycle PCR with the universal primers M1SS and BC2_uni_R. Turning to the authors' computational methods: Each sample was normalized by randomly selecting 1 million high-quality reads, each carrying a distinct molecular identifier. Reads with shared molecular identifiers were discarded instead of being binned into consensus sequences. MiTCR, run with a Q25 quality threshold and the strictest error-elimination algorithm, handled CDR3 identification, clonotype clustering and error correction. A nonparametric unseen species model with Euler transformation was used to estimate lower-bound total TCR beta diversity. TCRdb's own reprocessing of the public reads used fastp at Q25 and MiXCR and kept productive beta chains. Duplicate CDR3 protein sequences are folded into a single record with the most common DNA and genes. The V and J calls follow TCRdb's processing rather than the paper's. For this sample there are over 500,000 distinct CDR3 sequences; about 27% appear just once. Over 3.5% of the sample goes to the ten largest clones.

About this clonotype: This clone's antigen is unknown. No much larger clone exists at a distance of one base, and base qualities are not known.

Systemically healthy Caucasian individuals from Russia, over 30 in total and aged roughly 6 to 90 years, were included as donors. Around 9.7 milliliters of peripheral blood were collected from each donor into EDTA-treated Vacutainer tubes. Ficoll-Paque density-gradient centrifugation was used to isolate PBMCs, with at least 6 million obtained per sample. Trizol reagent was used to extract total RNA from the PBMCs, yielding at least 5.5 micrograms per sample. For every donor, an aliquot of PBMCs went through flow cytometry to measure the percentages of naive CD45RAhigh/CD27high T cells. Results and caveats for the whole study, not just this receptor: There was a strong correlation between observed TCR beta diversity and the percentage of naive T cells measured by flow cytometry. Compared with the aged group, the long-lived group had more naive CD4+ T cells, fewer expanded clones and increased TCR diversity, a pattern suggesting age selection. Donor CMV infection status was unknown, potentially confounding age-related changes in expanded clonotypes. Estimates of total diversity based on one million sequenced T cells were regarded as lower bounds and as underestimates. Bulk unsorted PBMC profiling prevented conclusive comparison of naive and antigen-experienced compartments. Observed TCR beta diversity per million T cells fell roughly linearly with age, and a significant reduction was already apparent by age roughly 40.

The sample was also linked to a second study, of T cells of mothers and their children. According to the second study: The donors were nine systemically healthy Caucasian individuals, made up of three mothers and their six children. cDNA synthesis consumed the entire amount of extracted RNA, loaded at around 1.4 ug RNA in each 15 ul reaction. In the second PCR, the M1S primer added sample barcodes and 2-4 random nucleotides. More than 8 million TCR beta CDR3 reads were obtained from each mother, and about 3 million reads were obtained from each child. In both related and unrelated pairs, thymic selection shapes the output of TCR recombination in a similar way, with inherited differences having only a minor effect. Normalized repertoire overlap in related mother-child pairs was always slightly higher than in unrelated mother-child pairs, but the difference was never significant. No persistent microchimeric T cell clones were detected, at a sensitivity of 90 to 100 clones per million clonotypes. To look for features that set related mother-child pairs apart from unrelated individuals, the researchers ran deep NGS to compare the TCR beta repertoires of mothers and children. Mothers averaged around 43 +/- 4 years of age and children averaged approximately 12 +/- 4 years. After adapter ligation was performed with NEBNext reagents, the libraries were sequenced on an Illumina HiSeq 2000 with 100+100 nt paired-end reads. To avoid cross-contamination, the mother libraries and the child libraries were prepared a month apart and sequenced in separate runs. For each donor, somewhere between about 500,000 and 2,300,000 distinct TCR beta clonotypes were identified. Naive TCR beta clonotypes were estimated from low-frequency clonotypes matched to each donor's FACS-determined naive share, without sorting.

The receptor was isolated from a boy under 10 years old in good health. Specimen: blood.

Read as DNA, the sequence is TGTGCCAGCAGTCCCCGTAGGGGGCGAGGGGCCCACGGGGCTGAAGCTTTCTTT. This encodes CASSPRRGRGAHGAEAFF. The chain employs TRBV12-3 or TRBV12-4 and TRBJ1-1; 7 junctional bases match TRBD1. The CDR3 runs 18 residues from the cysteine to the phenylalanine. Of the read, only the CDR3 DNA is kept; its 54 bases are in frame from base 1. V loses 5 bases at its end and J loses 6 bases; junction bases beyond the gene matches: 21.